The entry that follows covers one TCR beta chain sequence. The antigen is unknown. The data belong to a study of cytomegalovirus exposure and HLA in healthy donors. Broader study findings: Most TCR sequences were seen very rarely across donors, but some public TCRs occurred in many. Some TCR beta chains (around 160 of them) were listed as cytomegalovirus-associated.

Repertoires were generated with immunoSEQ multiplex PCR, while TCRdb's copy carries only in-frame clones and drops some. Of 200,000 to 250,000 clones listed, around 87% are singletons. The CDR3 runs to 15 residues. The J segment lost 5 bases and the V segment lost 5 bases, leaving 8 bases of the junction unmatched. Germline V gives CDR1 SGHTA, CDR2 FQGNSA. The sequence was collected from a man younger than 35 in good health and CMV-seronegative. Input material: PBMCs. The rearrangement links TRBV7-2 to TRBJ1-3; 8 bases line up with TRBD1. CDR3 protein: CASSTRGTGRNTIYF. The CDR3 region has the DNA TGTGCCAGCAGCACCAGGGGGACAGGCCGAAACACCATATATTTT.